The entry below describes one T cell receptor beta chain. Its antigen is not identified. These data originate in a study of cytomegalovirus exposure and HLA in healthy donors. Overall study results and limits: Later on, an analysis showed TCR association rates differing by HLA locus, with DRB1 the most and HLA-C the fewest. With further analysis later on, most CMV-associated TCR beta chains appeared HLA-restricted. When presence/absence was analysed, sequencing depth was taken to be roughly uniform across donors.

CDR1 and CDR2 (germline): KGHSH, LQKENI. With 3 bases clipped from V and 2 bases from J, the junction kept 4 bases outside the gene matches. The CDR3 is 15 residues long. PCR was performed using 60 Vbeta and 13 Jbeta primers. Method: immunoSEQ multiplex PCR; TCRdb's copy keeps in-frame clones and lacks some. The profile shows approximately 240,000 clones, more than 75% of them singletons. This receptor was identified in a woman in her thirties or forties in good health and CMV-seropositive. This rearrangement joins TRBV18 to TRBJ2-7; 10 bases are a match to TRBD1. The source material was PBMCs. CDR3: CASSPGQGRTYEQYF. In DNA form, the CDR3 reads TGTGCCAGCTCACCGGGACAGGGGCGGACCTACGAGCAGTACTTC.